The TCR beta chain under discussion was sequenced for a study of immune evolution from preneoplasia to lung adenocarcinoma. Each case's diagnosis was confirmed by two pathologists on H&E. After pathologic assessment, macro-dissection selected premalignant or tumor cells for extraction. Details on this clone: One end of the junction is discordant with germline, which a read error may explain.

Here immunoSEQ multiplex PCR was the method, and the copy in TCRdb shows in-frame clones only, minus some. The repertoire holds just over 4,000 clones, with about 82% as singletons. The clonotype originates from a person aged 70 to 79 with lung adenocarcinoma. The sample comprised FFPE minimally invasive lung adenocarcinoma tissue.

CDR3: CASSMTGTSTDTQYF. The CDR3 bases are TGCGCCAGCAGTATGACCGGGACTAGCACGGATACGCAGTATTTT. This chain joins TRBV10-2 and TRBJ2-3, with 9 bases lining up with TRBD2. There are 15 residues in the CDR3. The V gene's germline CDR1 is WSHSY and CDR2 SAAADI.